This T cell receptor (beta chain) was recovered during a study of CD8 T cells in ankylosing spondylitis. Study-level points and caveats: Disease-linked clones were CD8+ and relatively rare in peripheral blood.

This clonotype was recorded many times. Its target is unknown. The length of the CDR3 is 13 residues. In germline, CDR1 is ENHRY, CDR2 SYGVKD. Germline trimming cut 10 bases from V and 6 bases from J; bases unmatched to any gene: 9. TCRdb itself ran the 5' RACE reads through MiXCR, one entry per CDR3 protein. The sample shows fewer than 200,000 distinct CDR3 sequences, roughly 18% of them seen only once. V is TRBV10-3 and J is TRBJ2-1; 7 positions match TRBD2. Sequences were obtained from blood, either unsorted or a sorted T cell fraction (not recorded which). This TCR derives from a male donor aged 5-30 years with ankylosing spondylitis or in good health (not recorded which). CDR3: CATRAGDGNEQFF. CDR3 sequence (DNA): TGTGCCACCCGTGCGGGAGACGGCAATGAGCAGTTCTTC.